This T cell receptor (beta chain) was sequenced during a study of cytomegalovirus exposure and HLA in healthy donors. Study overall: From HLA-typed donors, an early data release held roughly 80 million unique TCRs.

Both 60 Vbeta primers and 13 Jbeta primers went into the PCR. Some clones are missing from TCRdb's copy, which holds only in-frame ones; the method was immunoSEQ multiplex PCR. There are 110,000 to 150,000 clones in the sample; over 65% occur only once, and 2.5% to 3.5% lies in the top ten. The CDR3 length is 15 residues. V gave up 6 bases and J gave up 0 bases, with 15 bases separating them. Germline V gene sequence: CDR1 MDHEN, CDR2 SYDVKM. This TCR derives from a female donor in good health and CMV-seronegative. The chain has TRBV28 and TRBJ2-7; TRBD2 is a possible D gene (5 bases). The sequencing sample was made of PBMCs. CDR3 in amino acids: CASSLLPGSSYEQYF. In nucleotides, the CDR3 is TGTGCCAGCAGCCTCCTACCGGGGAGCTCCTACGAGCAGTACTTC.